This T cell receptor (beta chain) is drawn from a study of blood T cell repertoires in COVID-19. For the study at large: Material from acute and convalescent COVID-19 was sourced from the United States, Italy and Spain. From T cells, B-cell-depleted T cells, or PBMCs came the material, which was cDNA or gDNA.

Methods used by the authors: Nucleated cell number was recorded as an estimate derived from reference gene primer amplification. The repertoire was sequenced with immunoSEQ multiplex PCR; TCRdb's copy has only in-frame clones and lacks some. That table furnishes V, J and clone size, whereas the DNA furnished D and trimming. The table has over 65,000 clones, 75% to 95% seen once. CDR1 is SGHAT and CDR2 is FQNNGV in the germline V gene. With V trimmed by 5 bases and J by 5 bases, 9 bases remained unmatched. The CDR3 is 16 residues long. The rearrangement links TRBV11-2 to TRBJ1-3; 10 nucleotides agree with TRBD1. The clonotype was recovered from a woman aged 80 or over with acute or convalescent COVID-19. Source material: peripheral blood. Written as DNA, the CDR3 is TGTGCCAGCAGCATTATTGGACAGGGGGTGAGAAACACCATATATTTT. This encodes CASSIIGQGVRNTIYF.